This paragraph reports one T cell receptor beta chain. Its target is unknown. This specimen belongs to a study of T cell responses to AZD1222 COVID-19 vaccine. Study-level background: It was second doses at about 4 or about 12 weeks that were pooled.

Germline CDR1 is GTSNPN and CDR2 is SVGIG (reference sequence). Trimming at V came to 3 bases and at J to 5 bases, leaving 10 bases not matched to a gene. The CDR3 contains 16 residues. Findings and limits, study-wide: Scientists sampled the repertoires only once the peak T cell response had passed. Only a handful of AZD1222 recipients, several in all, had baseline seropositivity.

Generated by immunoSEQ multiplex PCR, the TCRdb table keeps only in-frame clones and is missing some. The sample carries about 120,000 clones, 85% to 90% recorded once. The chain joins TRBV30 to TRBJ2-1; 10 bases line up with TRBD2. Sample: peripheral blood, taken on day 0 of AZD1222 vaccination. The receptor was derived from an adult in good health. The CDR3 DNA reads TGTGCCTGGAGACCCATTAGCGGGAGGCCGAACAATGAGCAGTTCTTC. Protein: CAWRPISGRPNNEQFF.